The 17 T cell receptor beta chains reported below all come from one sample, sequenced in a study of T cell repertoires in aging, cancer and after chemotherapy. TRB rearrangements spanning V, D and J were amplified using mixed TRB-A/B primers. TCRdb reprocessed the multiplex PCR reads with MiXCR, giving one entry per CDR3 protein. The sample holds over 10,000 distinct CDR3 sequences; approximately 21% are singletons and the top ten take over 5.5%. The template was genomic DNA from peripheral blood, not RNA. Sequencing used blood. These receptors came from a human donor in good health.

By sample fraction, this clonotype is medium-sized. CDR3: CSGSPKTEAFF. The CDR3 DNA reads TGCAGCGGAAGCCCCAAGACTGAAGCTTTCTTT. The chain recombines TRBV29-1 with TRBJ1-1; no clear D gene. The CDR3 runs to 11 residues. With 7 bases removed from V and 5 bases from J, the gap between germline ends came to 11 bases. CDR1 is SQVTM, CDR2 ANQGSEA, per germline.

The chain is built from TRBV7-2 and TRBJ1-6; D might be TRBD1 (6 bases). Deletions cut 4 bases from V and 4 bases from J, with 11 bases between. This CDR3 is built from 15 residues. Germline loops: CDR1 SGHTA, CDR2 FQGNSA. In DNA form, the CDR3 reads TGTGCCAGCAGCTCGGGGGGCCTTTATAATTCACCCCTCCACTTT. Its protein is CASSSGGLYNSPLHF.

This clonotype counts as medium-sized. The CDR3 sequence: CASSYEAGGNTIYF. The CDR3 bases are TGTGCCAGCAGTTACGAGGCGGGTGGAAACACCATATATTTT. The chain is built from TRBV6-6 and TRBJ1-3, with D unclear. The V gene's germline CDR1 is MNHNY and CDR2 SVGAGI (reference sequence). The length of the CDR3 is 14 residues. The ends were cut back, 2 bases at V and 3 bases at J, with 8 bases in the middle.

This chain joins TRBV6-5 and TRBJ2-1; possibly TRBD1 or TRBD2 for D (6 bases each). Germline values: CDR1 MNHEY, CDR2 SVGAGI. This CDR3 is built from 15 residues. Trimming cost V 1 base and J 2 bases, with 9 bases left between them. Here the CDR3 DNA reads TGTGCCAGCAGTTACTGGGGGGCAACCTACAATGAGCAGTTCTTC. Protein sequence: CASSYWGATYNEQFF.

The rearrangement links TRBV10-3 to TRBJ1-3; perhaps TRBD1 as D (6 bases). This CDR3 region has 13 residues. In germline, CDR1 is ENHRY, CDR2 SYGVKD. Trimming took off 6 bases at V and 4 bases at J, with 10 bases between the two ends. CDR3 amino acids: CAISGGPGNTIYF. CDR3 nucleotides: TGTGCCATCAGCGGGGGCCCCGGAAACACCATATATTTT.

This clonotype was picked up many times. The chain links TRBV7-9 to TRBJ2-7, with TRBD1 identical over 7 bases. The CDR3 is made up of 15 amino acids. Germline values: CDR1 SEHNR, CDR2 FQNEAQ (reference sequence). Losses at the gene ends were 0 bases for V and 5 bases for J; bases not matched to a gene: 7. The chain's CDR3 is CASSLAPQGFHEQYF. CDR3 DNA: TGTGCCAGCAGCTTAGCGCCACAGGGGTTCCACGAGCAGTACTTC. The full variable domain, in which reference TRBV7-9 and TRBJ2-7 provide the parts outside the CDR3, is DTGVSQNPRHKITKRGQNVTFRCDPISEHNRLYWYRQTLGQGPEFLTYFQNEAQLEKSRLLSDRFSAERPKGSFSTLEIQRTEQGDSAMYLCASSLAPQGFHEQYFGPGTRLTVT.

The chain is built from TRBV28 and TRBJ1-2; 9 bases map to TRBD1. The germline V gene encodes CDR1 MDHEN and CDR2 SYDVKM. The CDR3 sequence is 17 residues long. Trimming took 5 bases from V and 2 from J; bases not matched to a gene: 12. The CDR3 DNA follows: TGTGCCAGCAGTCAACAGGGGGCCCAGTACCTAAACTATGGCTACACCTTC. Protein product: CASSQQGAQYLNYGYTF.

V usage is TRBV20-1 and J usage is TRBJ2-5, with 8 nucleotides matching TRBD2. With V trimmed by 1 base and J by 0 bases, 4 bases remained unmatched. This CDR3 has 15 amino acids. Germline V gene data show CDR1 as DFQATT and CDR2 as SNEGSKA (reference sequence). CDR3 sequence reads: CSARAGGDHQETQYF. DNA for the CDR3: TGCAGTGCTAGAGCCGGGGGGGACCACCAAGAGACCCAGTACTTC.

This clonotype is labeled medium-sized. The chain uses TRBV11-2 and TRBJ1-2, with TRBD1 as a possible D gene (5 bases). This CDR3 contains 15 residues. Deletions cut 0 bases from V and 0 bases from J, with 8 bases between. Per germline, CDR1 SGHAT and CDR2 FQNNGV. CDR3 sequence: CASSLEAGPNYGYTF. CDR3 DNA: TGTGCCAGCAGCTTAGAGGCGGGACCTAACTATGGCTACACCTTC.

A note on this clonotype: A much larger clone lies one base from this, so it may be a read error. This chain joins TRBV18 and TRBJ2-7; D assignment may be TRBD1 or TRBD2 (6 bases each). Germline values: CDR1 KGHSH, CDR2 LQKENI. The CDR3 consists of 15 residues. CDR3 residues: CVSSPLSGAHDEQYF. The CDR3 nucleotides are TGTGTCAGCTCACCATTATCGGGGGCGCACGACGAGCAGTACTTC.

This sequence joins TRBV7-3 and TRBJ2-1; 11 positions match TRBD2. The junction had 16 bases not matched to a gene; V was cut back by 10 bases and J by 8 bases. The CDR3 is 16 amino acids. CDR1 is SGHTA, CDR2 FQGTGA, per germline. The DNA for the CDR3 is TGTGCCAACAGTCGAGATAGCGGGGGGGCCGCTTATGAGCAGTTCTTC. It translates to CANSRDSGGAAYEQFF.

This clonotype was detected a few times. The J gene is TRBJ1-1, the V gene TRBV20-1; no firm D call. Germline CDR1 is DFQATT and CDR2 is SNEGSKA (reference sequence). The CDR3 extends over 12 amino acids. Deletions cut 6 bases from V and 3 bases from J, with 11 bases between. The CDR3 sequence: CSARHRDTEAFF. DNA for the CDR3: TGCAGTGCCCGCCATAGGGACACTGAAGCTTTCTTT.

This clonotype was detected a few times. The chain employs TRBV4-3 and TRBJ2-1; D is perhaps TRBD2 (5 bases). The CDR3 runs 14 residues. Germline V gives CDR1 LGHNA, CDR2 YSLEER. V lost 7 bases and J 7 bases, leaving 17 bases between the germline ends. The CDR3 is CASKEVGSGNEQFF. The CDR3 DNA reads as TGCGCCAGCAAGGAGGTCGGCTCGGGGAATGAGCAGTTCTTC.

On this clonotype itself: One end of the junction varies from germline; a read error may be responsible. The rearrangement links TRBV19 to TRBJ1-5; a possible D gene is TRBD1 (5 bases). CDR1 and CDR2 (germline): LNHDA, SQIVND (reference sequence). The CDR3 has 14 amino acids. In DNA form, the CDR3 reads TGTGCCAGTAGCCGGGACGGGAGCAATCAGCCCAAGCATTTT. It is translated as CASSRDGSNQPKHF.

This chain joins TRBV7-9 and TRBJ1-2; 8 bases are shared with TRBD1. The CDR3 is 17 residues long. V shed 0 bases and J 0 bases; nucleotides not matched to a gene: 6. Germline values: CDR1 SEHNR, CDR2 FQNEAQ (reference sequence). The CDR3 here is CASSLALGQGANYGYTF. The CDR3 nucleotides read TGTGCCAGCAGCTTAGCGCTAGGACAGGGAGCTAACTATGGCTACACCTTC.

The chain recombines TRBV20-1 with TRBJ1-5; D perhaps matches TRBD1 (5 bases). Trimming took 4 bases from V and 5 from J, leaving 15 bases between them. CDR1 and CDR2 from the germline V gene are DFQATT and SNEGSKA (reference sequence). The length of the CDR3 is 14 residues. The CDR3 DNA sequence: TGCAGTGCTACAGATATCAGGGTTCATCAGCCCCAGCATTTT. Its protein is CSATDIRVHQPQHF.

A note on this clonotype: This is likely a read error, given that the CDR3 carries no conserved phenylalanine or tryptophan at its end. The rearrangement uses TRBV19 and TRBJ1-5; D remains ambiguous. The CDR3 has 15 residues. Per germline, CDR1 LNHDA and CDR2 SQIVND (reference sequence). V was cut by 1 base and J by 2 bases, with 9 bases left in between. CDR3 nucleotide sequence: TGTGCCAGTAGTATAGGGGCCAGCCGCAATCAGCCCCAGCATCTT. Translated: CASSIGASRNQPQHL.